The rows below give T cell receptor beta chains drawn from one sample of a study of molecular identifiers for immune sequencing clone quantification. TCRdb reprocessed the PCR reads with MiXCR, giving one entry per CDR3 protein. The sample holds 85,000 to 100,000 distinct CDR3 sequences, around a fifth seen once. The sequencing input was naive CD8+ T cells from blood, with Jurkat cell RNA spiked in. These receptor sequences come from a human donor in good health. Some libraries in this study had Jurkat cell RNA spiked in. Both conserved end residues are part of each CDR3. Fields, in order: J gene, V gene, CDR3 protein.

J: TRBJ2-3
V: TRBV30
CDR3: CAWSVSDEPTTDTQYF

J: TRBJ1-1
V: TRBV19
CDR3: CASSGQGVRGIGTEAFF

J: TRBJ2-3
V: TRBV7-6
CDR3: CASSSSRLPLHGTGGDPPTDTQYF

J: TRBJ2-3
V: TRBV7-6
CDR3: CASSPRDREADTQYF

J: TRBJ2-1
V: TRBV2
CDR3: CASGENEFGSYNEQFF

J: TRBJ2-5
V: TRBV4-1
CDR3: CASSQESSQETQYF

J: TRBJ2-3
V: TRBV20-1
CDR3: CSARDSGGGEMDTQYF

J: TRBJ1-3
V: TRBV7-6
CDR3: CVSSSTPTSGNTIYF

J: TRBJ2-1
V: TRBV7-9
CDR3: CASSHYLAPLYNEQFF

J: TRBJ1-1
V: TRBV5-1
CDR3: CASSRRDTNTEAFF

J: TRBJ2-3
V: TRBV7-6
CDR3: CASSLGGGPGDTQYF

J: TRBJ2-5
V: TRBV27
CDR3: CASSSGVTELETQYF

J: TRBJ2-5
V: TRBV6-2/TRBV6-3
CDR3: CASMFGETQYF

J: TRBJ2-7
V: TRBV28
CDR3: CASSLAMGLSYEQYF

J: TRBJ2-7
V: TRBV2
CDR3: CASSEEWGQWAYEQYF

J: TRBJ2-5
V: TRBV7-6
CDR3: CASSPGLAGVTWGETQYF

J: TRBJ2-7
V: TRBV28
CDR3: CASSFFGSVSYEQYF

J: TRBJ1-1
V: TRBV4-3
CDR3: CASSRSSTGEEKVTEAFF

J: TRBJ2-5
V: TRBV7-9
CDR3: CASSLAGGGGPVKTQYF

J: TRBJ2-7
V: TRBV5-1
CDR3: CASSLYVGAYEQYF

J: TRBJ2-5
V: TRBV9
CDR3: CASSPPGQGAETQYF

J: TRBJ2-3
V: TRBV18
CDR3: CASSDIETLAGTDTQYF

J: TRBJ2-1
V: TRBV2
CDR3: CASSVGASVNEQFF

J: TRBJ1-6
V: TRBV10-2
CDR3: CASWEPGVAPLHF

J: TRBJ1-1
V: TRBV7-9
CDR3: CASTLGQRLEAFF

J: TRBJ2-2
V: TRBV29-1
CDR3: CSVVGRGTGELFF

J: TRBJ2-1
V: TRBV25-1
CDR3: CASSVMLSGANEQFF

J: TRBJ2-7
V: TRBV4-1
CDR3: CASSQGTGAMGHEQYF

J: TRBJ2-3
V: TRBV30
CDR3: CAWGDGAAHTDTQYF